The 18 T cell receptor beta chains reported below all come from one sample, sequenced in a study of blood T cells in healthy people across ages. Together with a sample-barcoded 5' primer, a J-beta primer mix was included in a second PCR lasting about 6 to 11 cycles. Using its own MiXCR run on the 5' RACE reads, TCRdb lists one record per CDR3 protein. The sample has fewer than 2,000,000 distinct CDR3 sequences, around 40% seen once. Material: blood. The receptors were gathered from a human donor in good health.

The CDR3 region is CSAADRTTYEQYF. The CDR3 region has the DNA TGCAGTGCTGCCGACAGGACTACCTACGAGCAGTACTTC. V and J are TRBV20-1 and TRBJ2-7; D possibly matches TRBD1 or TRBD2 (6 bases each). The CDR3 loop spans 13 amino acids. V lost 5 bases, J lost 2 bases, and 13 bases lay in between. CDR1 and CDR2 from the germline V gene are DFQATT and SNEGSKA (reference sequence).

J is TRBJ2-5 and V is TRBV11-2; 9 bases are a match to TRBD2. The J call could be wrong; TRBJ2-7 is a better fit for the DNA end. Per germline, CDR1 SGHAT and CDR2 FQNNGV. The CDR3 is 18 amino acids. This CDR3 reads CASRDLGPLRGGYYEQYF. Here the CDR3 DNA reads TGTGCCAGCAGGGATCTGGGGCCCCTGCGGGGGGGCTACTACGAGCAGTACTTC.

The chain links TRBV10-3 to TRBJ2-5; D is possibly TRBD1 (5 bases). V was cut by 10 bases and J by 1 base, with 10 bases left in between. Germline V gene lookup returns CDR1 ENHRY and CDR2 SYGVKD. This CDR3 contains 12 residues. CDR3 DNA: TGTGCCACCGGACAACCCCAAGAGACCCAGTACTTC. Amino acids: CATGQPQETQYF.

Points on this clonotype: The germline gene is not matched at one end of the junction; a read error may be the cause. The chain has TRBV18 and TRBJ1-2; TRBD1 matches at 7 bases. The CDR3 has 14 amino acids. The germline V gene encodes CDR1 KGHSH and CDR2 LQKENI. CDR3 amino acids: CASSPKGGNYGHTF. CDR3 nucleotides: TGTGCCAGCTCACCGAAAGGGGGCAACTATGGCCACACCTTC.

The chain combines TRBV6-6 with TRBJ1-5, with TRBD1 matching over 9 bases. This CDR3 comprises 18 residues. Losses at the gene ends were 7 bases for V and 2 bases for J; bases not matched to a gene: 15. The germline V gene encodes CDR1 MNHNY and CDR2 SVGAGI (reference sequence). The CDR3 DNA follows: TGTGCCAGCACCCTCTCTGACAGGGGGGGGCGCGGCAATCAGCCCCAGCATTTT. Encoded protein: CASTLSDRGGRGNQPQHF.

The chain recombines TRBV6-2 or TRBV6-3 with TRBJ2-7; 9 bases align to TRBD2. Losses at the gene ends were 7 bases for V and 1 base for J; bases not matched to a gene: 32. This CDR3 spans 23 amino acids. The germline V gene has CDR1 MNHEY and CDR2 SVGEGT. The CDR3: CASTRPGPSPSSSGNTRSYEQYF. Written as DNA, the CDR3 is TGTGCCAGCACCCGGCCGGGACCTTCTCCTTCATCTAGCGGGAACACGCGGTCCTACGAGCAGTACTTC.

This clonotype turned up a few times. The chain uses TRBV6-2 or TRBV6-3 and TRBJ2-7; 10 bases fit TRBD1. The germline V gene has CDR1 MNHEY and CDR2 SVGEGT. The J segment lost 5 bases and the V segment lost 2 bases, leaving 3 bases of the junction unmatched. This CDR3 has 14 residues. CDR3 region: CASSYETGGNEQYF. The CDR3 nucleotides read TGTGCCAGCAGTTACGAGACAGGGGGCAACGAGCAGTACTTC.

In regard to this clonotype: The junction departs from germline at one end; a sequencing error may be responsible. The rearrangement joins TRBV5-1 to TRBJ2-5; a possible D gene is TRBD2 (7 bases). The CDR3 contains 14 residues. Germline loops: CDR1 SGHRS, CDR2 YFSETQ. In nucleotides, the CDR3 is TGCACCAGCAGCTTTGGGGGGGCCGGAGAGACCCAGTACTTC. This gives the protein CTSSFGGAGETQYF.

This clonotype has a handful of counts. This rearrangement joins TRBV5-5 to TRBJ1-1, with D hard to call. This CDR3 has 15 amino acids. The germline V and J ends were trimmed by 4 bases and 1 base, with 14 bases remaining between them. Germline lookup yields CDR1 SGHKS and CDR2 YYEKEE (reference sequence). Written as DNA, the CDR3 is TGTGCCAGCAGCGCCTGGAGAAGTTCGAACACTGAAGCTTTCTTT. This encodes CASSAWRSSNTEAFF.

This chain links TRBV4-2 with TRBJ2-3; D unresolved. Trimming pared 0 bases from V and 0 bases from J, leaving 7 bases between. The CDR3 runs 15 residues. Germline CDR1 and CDR2: LGHNA and YNFKEQ. The chain's CDR3 is CASSQDRYSTDTQYF. The CDR3 DNA reads TGTGCCAGCAGCCAAGATCGGTACAGCACAGATACGCAGTATTTT.

CDR3 nucleotide sequence: TGTGCCAGCAGCCAAGCCGGTTTAGGCGGTGAGCAGTTCTTC. It is translated as CASSQAGLGGEQFF. The rearrangement links TRBV3-1 to TRBJ2-1; D uncertain. This CDR3 comprises 14 residues. V was shortened by 1 base and J by 9 bases, with 13 bases between the two germline ends. The V gene's germline CDR1 is LGHDT and CDR2 YNNKEL (reference sequence).

This clonotype has only a few counts. V usage is TRBV18 and J usage is TRBJ1-2, with 12 bases identical to TRBD1. The CDR3 is 16 amino acids. V shed 3 bases and J 6 bases; nucleotides not matched to a gene: 8. The V gene's germline CDR1 is KGHSH and CDR2 LQKENI. For the CDR3, the DNA is TGTGCCAGCTCACCGGGACAGGGGGCCCGTACTAATGGCTACACCTTC. It translates to CASSPGQGARTNGYTF.

V is TRBV28 and J is TRBJ2-4; D is possibly TRBD1 or TRBD2 (5 bases each). Judging by the DNA end, TRBJ2-7 fits better; the J call may be wrong. The CDR3 contains 15 residues. Germline V lookup: CDR1 MDHEN, CDR2 SYDVKM. The DNA for the CDR3 is TGTGCCAGCAGTCCCCTCTGGGACGGAATCTACGAGCAGTACTTC. Translated: CASSPLWDGIYEQYF.

This clonotype has more than one count but fewer than ten. V gene TRBV7-6 combines with J gene TRBJ2-5; 7 nucleotides line up with TRBD2. With 4 bases clipped from V and 0 bases from J, the junction kept 5 bases outside the gene matches. This CDR3 is 15 amino acids long. The germline CDR1 and CDR2 sequences are SGHVS and FNYEAQ. CDR3 loop: CASSSPLAHQETQYF. DNA for the CDR3: TGTGCCAGCAGCTCACCACTAGCGCACCAAGAGACCCAGTACTTC.

This clonotype was found once. V gene TRBV6-5 combines with J gene TRBJ2-4; tentative D call: TRBD1 (5 bases). The J call may be faulty, since TRBJ2-7 better matches the DNA end. This CDR3 has 15 residues. Germline CDR1 MNHEY, CDR2 SVGAGI. The CDR3 here is CASSYATGPGYEQYF. The DNA of the CDR3 is TGTGCCAGCAGTTACGCTACAGGCCCCGGGTACGAGCAGTACTTC.

The V call is TRBV29-1, the J call TRBJ2-1, with a possible D match to TRBD1 (6 bases). V gave up 7 bases and J gave up 7 bases, with 17 bases separating them. The length of the CDR3 is 13 residues. Germline V gene sequence: CDR1 SQVTM, CDR2 ANQGSEA. This chain's CDR3 is CSEGQPLENEQFF. CDR3 DNA: TGCAGCGAAGGACAGCCGTTAGAGAATGAGCAGTTCTTC.

The V and J genes are TRBV29-1 and TRBJ2-1, with D possibly called TRBD1 or TRBD2 (6 bases each). Germline lookup yields CDR1 SQVTM and CDR2 ANQGSEA. Trimming removed 7 bases at V and 6 bases at J, with 19 bases between. This CDR3 has 14 residues. In nucleotides, the CDR3 is TGCAGCGCCGGGGGCCAACTAACCCCCAATGAGCAGTTCTTC. It is translated as CSAGGQLTPNEQFF.

V and J are TRBV4-1 and TRBJ1-5; the D gene is possibly TRBD1 (5 bases). CDR3 length equals 16 residues. Germline V gene lookup returns CDR1 MGHRA and CDR2 YSYEKL. V lost 0 bases and J lost 2, with 11 bases in between. The CDR3 DNA sequence: TGCGCCAGCAGCCAAGAGATAACGGGGGGCAATCAGCCCCAGCATTTT. It is translated as CASSQEITGGNQPQHF.